This T cell receptor beta chain originates from a study of identical twins. In regard to this clonotype: Antigen specificity is unknown.

In TCRdb, the 5' RACE reads were re-called with MiXCR into one record per CDR3 protein. Altogether 300,000 or so distinct CDR3 sequences are present, just under 9.5% being singletons, with the ten largest covering about 7.1%. Study observations and caveats: Researchers reported weaker excess twin sharing in beta out-of-frame sequences. Twin-shared out-of-frame alpha sequences were enriched for low generation probability.

Trimming shortened V by 3 bases and J by 6 bases, and 14 bases separated the two germline ends. The CDR3 has 14 amino acids. In addition, the sample was reused for a study of yellow fever vaccine responses in identical twins. This second report adds: Reportedly, the response of twins' T cells to the vaccine seemed partly convergent, partly personalized.

The receptor was derived from a woman under 30 in good health. The specimen was CD8+ T cells sorted from blood. This chain joins TRBV12-3 or TRBV12-4 and TRBJ1-2; a weak D match, TRBD1 (6 bases). The CDR3: CASSFGGETDGYTF. The CDR3 DNA reads TGTGCCAGCAGTTTCGGGGGCGAGACGGATGGCTACACCTTC.